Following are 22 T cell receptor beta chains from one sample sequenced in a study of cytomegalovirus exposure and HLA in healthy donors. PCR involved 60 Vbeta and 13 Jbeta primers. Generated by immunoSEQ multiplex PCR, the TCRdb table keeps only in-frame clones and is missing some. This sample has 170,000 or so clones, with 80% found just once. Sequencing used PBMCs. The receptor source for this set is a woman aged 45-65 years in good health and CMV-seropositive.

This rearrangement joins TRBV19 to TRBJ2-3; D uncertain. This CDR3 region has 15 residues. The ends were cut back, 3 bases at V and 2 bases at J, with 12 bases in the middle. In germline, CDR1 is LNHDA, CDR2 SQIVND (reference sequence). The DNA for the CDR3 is TGTGCCAGTAGTATTTCGGGTCAAAACACAGATACGCAGTATTTT. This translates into CASSISGQNTDTQYF.

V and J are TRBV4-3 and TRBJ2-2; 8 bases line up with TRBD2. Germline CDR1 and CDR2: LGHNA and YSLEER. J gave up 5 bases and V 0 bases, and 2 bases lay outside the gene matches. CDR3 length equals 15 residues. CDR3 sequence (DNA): TGCGCCAGCAGCCAAGATCGGGGGGGAACCGGGGAGCTGTTTTTT. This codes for CASSQDRGGTGELFF.

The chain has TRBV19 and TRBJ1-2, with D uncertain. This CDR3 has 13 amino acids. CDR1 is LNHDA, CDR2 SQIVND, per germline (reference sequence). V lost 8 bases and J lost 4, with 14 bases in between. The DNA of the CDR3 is TGTGCCAGTTCCTTAGACAAGTTCTATGGCTACACCTTC. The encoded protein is CASSLDKFYGYTF.

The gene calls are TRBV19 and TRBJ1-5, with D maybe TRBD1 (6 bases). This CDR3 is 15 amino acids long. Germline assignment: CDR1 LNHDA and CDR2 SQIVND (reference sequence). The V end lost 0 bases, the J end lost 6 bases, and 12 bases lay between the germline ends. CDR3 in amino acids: CASSIDQGRGQPQHF. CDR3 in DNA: TGTGCCAGTAGTATAGATCAGGGGAGAGGTCAGCCCCAGCATTTT.

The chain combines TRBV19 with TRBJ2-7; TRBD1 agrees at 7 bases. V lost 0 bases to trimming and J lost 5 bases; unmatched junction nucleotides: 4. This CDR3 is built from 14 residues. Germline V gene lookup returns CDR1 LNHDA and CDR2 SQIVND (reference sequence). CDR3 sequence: CASSIESDRDEQYF. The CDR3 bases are TGTGCCAGTAGTATAGAGTCCGACAGGGACGAGCAGTACTTC.

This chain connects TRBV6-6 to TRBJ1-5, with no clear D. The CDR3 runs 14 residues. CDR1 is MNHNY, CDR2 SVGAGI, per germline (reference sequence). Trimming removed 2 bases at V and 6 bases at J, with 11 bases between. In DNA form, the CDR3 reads TGTGCCAGCAGTTACCCCAACGACTTTCAGCCCCAGCATTTT. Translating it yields CASSYPNDFQPQHF.

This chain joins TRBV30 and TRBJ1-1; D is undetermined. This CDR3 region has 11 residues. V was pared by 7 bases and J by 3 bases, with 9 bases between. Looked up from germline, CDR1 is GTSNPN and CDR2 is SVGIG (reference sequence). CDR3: CASASYTEAFF. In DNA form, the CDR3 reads TGTGCCTCTGCCAGTTACACTGAAGCTTTCTTT.

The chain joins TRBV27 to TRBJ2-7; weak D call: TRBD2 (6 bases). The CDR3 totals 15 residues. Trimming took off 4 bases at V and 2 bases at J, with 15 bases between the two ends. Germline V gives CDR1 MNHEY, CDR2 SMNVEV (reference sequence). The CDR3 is CASSSLGTRTYEQYF. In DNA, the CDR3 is TGTGCCAGCAGTTCCCTCGGGACTCGAACCTACGAGCAGTACTTC.

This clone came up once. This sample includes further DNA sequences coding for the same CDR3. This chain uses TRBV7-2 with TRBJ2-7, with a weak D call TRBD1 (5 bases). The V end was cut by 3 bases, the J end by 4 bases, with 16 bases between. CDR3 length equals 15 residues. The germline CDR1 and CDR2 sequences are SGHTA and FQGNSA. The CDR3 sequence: CASSLTLAQGYEQYF. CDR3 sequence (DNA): TGTGCCAGCAGCTTGACACTTGCGCAGGGATACGAGCAGTACTTC. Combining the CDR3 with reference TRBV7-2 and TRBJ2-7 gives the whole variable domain GAGVSQSPSNKVTEKGKDVELRCDPISGHTALYWYRQSLGQGLEFLIYFQGNSAPDKSGLPSDRFSAERTGGSVSTLTIQRTQQEDSAVYLCASSLTLAQGYEQYFGPGTRLTVT.

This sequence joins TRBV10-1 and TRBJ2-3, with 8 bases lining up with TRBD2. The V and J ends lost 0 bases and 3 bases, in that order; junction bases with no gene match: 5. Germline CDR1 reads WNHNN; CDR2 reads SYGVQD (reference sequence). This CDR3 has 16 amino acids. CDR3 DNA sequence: TGCGCCAGCAGTGAGTCGCGGGGGGCCGTGACAGATACGCAGTATTTT. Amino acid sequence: CASSESRGAVTDTQYF.

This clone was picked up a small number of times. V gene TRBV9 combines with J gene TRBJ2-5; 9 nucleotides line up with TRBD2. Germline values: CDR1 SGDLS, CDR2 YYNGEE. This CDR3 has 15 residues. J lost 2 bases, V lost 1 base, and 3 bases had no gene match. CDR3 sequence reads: CASSVSSGGQETQYF. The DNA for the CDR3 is TGTGCCAGCAGCGTATCCAGCGGGGGGCAAGAGACCCAGTACTTC.

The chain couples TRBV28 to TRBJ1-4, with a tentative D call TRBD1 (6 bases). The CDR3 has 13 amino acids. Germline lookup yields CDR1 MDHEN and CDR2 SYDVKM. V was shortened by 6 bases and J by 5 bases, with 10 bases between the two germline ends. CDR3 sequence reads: CASSRDINEKLFF. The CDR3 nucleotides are TGTGCCAGCAGCCGGGACATCAATGAAAAACTGTTTTTT.

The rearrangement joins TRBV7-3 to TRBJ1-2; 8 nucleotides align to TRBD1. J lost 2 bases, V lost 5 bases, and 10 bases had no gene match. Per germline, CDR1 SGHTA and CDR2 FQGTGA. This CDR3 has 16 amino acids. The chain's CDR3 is CASSPSQGAGNYGYTF. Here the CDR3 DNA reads TGTGCCAGCAGCCCCTCGCAGGGGGCGGGAAACTATGGCTACACCTTC.

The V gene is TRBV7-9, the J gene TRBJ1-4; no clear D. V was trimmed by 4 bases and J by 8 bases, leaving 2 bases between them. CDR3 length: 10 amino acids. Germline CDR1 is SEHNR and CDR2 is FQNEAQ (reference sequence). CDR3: CASSSEKLFF. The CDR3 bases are TGTGCCAGCAGCTCAGAAAAACTGTTTTTT.

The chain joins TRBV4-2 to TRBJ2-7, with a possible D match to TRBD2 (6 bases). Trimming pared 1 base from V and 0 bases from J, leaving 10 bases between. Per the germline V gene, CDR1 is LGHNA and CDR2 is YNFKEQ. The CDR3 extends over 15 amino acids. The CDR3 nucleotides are TGTGCCAGCAGCCAAGCGGCGGGGTACTCCTACGAGCAGTACTTC. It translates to CASSQAAGYSYEQYF.

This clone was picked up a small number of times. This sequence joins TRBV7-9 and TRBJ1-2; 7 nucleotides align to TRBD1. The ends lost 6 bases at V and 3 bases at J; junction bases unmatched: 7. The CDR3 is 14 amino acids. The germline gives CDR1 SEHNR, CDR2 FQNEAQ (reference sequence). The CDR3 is CASSRPGTDYGYTF. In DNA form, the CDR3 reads TGTGCCAGCAGTCGTCCCGGGACAGACTATGGCTACACCTTC.

Here the CDR3 reads CASSRTGLQETQYF. The CDR3 bases are TGTGCCAGCAGCCGGACAGGCTTACAAGAGACCCAGTACTTC. This chain links TRBV9 with TRBJ2-5, with 7 bases identical to TRBD1. After removal of 4 bases from V and 2 bases from J, the junction contained 5 bases not matched to a gene. The CDR3 is 14 residues long. CDR1 is SGDLS and CDR2 is YYNGEE in the germline V gene.

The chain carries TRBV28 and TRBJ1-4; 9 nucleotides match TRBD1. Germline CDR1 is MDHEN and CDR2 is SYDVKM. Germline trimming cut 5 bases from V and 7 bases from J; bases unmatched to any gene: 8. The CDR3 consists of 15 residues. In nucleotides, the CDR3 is TGTGCCAGCAGTCCCACAGGGGGCGCGGGTGAAAAACTGTTTTTT. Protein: CASSPTGGAGEKLFF.

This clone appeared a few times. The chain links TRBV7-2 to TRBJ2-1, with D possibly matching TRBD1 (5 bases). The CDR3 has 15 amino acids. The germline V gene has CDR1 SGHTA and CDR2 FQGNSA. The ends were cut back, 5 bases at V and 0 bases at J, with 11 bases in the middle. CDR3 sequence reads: CASSVTGSSYNEQFF. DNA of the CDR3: TGTGCCAGCAGCGTTACAGGAAGCTCCTACAATGAGCAGTTCTTC.

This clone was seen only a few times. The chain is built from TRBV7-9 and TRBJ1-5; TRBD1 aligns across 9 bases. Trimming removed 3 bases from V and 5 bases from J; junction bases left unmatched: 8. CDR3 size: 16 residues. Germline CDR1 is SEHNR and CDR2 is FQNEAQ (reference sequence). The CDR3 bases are TGTGCCAGCAGCTTCGCCGGACAGGGGAGGTATCAGCCCCAGCATTTT. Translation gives CASSFAGQGRYQPQHF.

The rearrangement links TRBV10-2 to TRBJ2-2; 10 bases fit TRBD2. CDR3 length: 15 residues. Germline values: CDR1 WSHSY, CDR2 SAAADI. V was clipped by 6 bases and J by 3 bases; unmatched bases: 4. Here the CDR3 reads CASSSGRGYTGELFF. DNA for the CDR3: TGCGCCAGCAGCAGCGGGAGGGGGTACACCGGGGAGCTGTTTTTT.

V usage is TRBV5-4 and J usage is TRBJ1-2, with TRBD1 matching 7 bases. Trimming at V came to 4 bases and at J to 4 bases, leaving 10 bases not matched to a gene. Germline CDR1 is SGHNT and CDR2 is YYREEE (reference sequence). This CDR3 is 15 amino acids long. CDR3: CASSLGQERSYGYTF. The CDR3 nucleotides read TGTGCCAGCAGCCTCGGACAGGAAAGGAGCTATGGCTACACCTTC.